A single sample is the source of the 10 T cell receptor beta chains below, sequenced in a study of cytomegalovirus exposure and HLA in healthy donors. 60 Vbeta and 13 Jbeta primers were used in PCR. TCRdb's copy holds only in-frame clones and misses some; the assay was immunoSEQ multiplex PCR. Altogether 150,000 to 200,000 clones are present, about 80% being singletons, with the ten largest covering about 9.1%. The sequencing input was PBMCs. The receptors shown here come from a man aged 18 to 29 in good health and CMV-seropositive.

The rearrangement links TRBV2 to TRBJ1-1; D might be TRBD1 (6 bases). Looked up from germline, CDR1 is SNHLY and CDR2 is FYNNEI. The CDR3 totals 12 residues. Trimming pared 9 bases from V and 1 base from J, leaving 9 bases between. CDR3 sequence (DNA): TGTGCCAGGACAGGCACGAACACTGAAGCTTTCTTT. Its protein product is CARTGTNTEAFF.

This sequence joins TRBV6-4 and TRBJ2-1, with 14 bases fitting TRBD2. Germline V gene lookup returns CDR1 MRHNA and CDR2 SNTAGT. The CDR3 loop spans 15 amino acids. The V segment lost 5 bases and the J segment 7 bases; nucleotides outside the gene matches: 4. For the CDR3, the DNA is TGTGCCAGCAGTCTGGGACTAGCGGGAGTTAATGAGCAGTTCTTC. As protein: CASSLGLAGVNEQFF.

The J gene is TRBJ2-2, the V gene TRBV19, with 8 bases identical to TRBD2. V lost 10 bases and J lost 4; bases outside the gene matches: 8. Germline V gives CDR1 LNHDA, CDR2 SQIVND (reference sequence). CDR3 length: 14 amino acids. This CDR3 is CATGAGGGTGELFF. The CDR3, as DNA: TGTGCCACCGGCGCGGGAGGCGGCACCGGGGAGCTGTTTTTT.

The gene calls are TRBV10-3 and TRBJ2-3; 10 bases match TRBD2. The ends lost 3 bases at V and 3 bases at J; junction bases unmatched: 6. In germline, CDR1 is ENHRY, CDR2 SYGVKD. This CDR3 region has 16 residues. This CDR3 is CAISDLGLAETDTQYF. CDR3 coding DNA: TGTGCCATCAGTGACCTAGGACTAGCGGAAACAGATACGCAGTATTTT.

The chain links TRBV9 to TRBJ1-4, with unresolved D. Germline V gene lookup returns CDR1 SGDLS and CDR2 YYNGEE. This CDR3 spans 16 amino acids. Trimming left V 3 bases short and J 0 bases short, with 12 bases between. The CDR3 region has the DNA TGTGCCAGCAGCGCTCATACGAGCCCAACTAATGAAAAACTGTTTTTT. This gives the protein CASSAHTSPTNEKLFF.

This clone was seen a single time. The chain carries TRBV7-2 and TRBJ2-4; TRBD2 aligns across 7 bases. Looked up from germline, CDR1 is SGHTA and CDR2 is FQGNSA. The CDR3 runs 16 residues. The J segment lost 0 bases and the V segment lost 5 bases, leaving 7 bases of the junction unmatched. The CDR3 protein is CASSGPSGLAKNIQYF. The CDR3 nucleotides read TGTGCCAGCAGCGGACCTAGCGGCTTAGCCAAAAACATTCAGTACTTC.

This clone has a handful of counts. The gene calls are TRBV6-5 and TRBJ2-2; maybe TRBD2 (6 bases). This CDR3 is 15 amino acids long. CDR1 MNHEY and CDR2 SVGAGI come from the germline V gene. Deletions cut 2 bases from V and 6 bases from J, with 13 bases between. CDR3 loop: CASSYQRVKPGELFF. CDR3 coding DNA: TGTGCCAGCAGTTACCAGCGGGTTAAGCCCGGGGAGCTGTTTTTT.

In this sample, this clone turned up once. Written as DNA, the CDR3 is TGCGCCAGCAGCTCGGAACTAGTGGGGGGATTCTCTGGGGCCAACGTCCTGACTTTC. Translation: CASSSELVGGFSGANVLTF. The rearrangement joins TRBV5-1 to TRBJ2-6, with D tentatively TRBD2 (6 bases). This CDR3 is 19 amino acids long. Germline assignment: CDR1 SGHRS and CDR2 YFSETQ. Trimming took off 3 bases at V and 0 bases at J, with 19 bases between the two ends. Full variable domain (rest looked up from reference TRBV5-1 and TRBJ2-6): KAGVTQTPRYLIKTRGQQVTLSCSPISGHRSVSWYQQTPGQGLQFLFEYFSETQRNKGNFPGRFSGRQFSNSRSEMNVSTLELGDSALYLCASSSELVGGFSGANVLTFGAGSRLTVL.

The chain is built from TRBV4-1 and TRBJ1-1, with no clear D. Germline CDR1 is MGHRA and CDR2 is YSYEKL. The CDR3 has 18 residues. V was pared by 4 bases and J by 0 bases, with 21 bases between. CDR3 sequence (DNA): TGCGCCAGCAGCCCCCATATCGGGGTGCCATTAATGAACACTGAAGCTTTCTTT. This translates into CASSPHIGVPLMNTEAFF.

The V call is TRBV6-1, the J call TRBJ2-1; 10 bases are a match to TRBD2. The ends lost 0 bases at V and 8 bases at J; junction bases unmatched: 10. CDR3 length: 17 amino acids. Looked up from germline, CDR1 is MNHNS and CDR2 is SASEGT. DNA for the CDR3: TGTGCCAGCAGTGAAGCGGGACCTAGCGGGAGTGTTTATGAGCAGTTCTTC. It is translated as CASSEAGPSGSVYEQFF.